This T cell receptor (beta chain) was found in a study of technical replicates of blood from a few donors. Per germline, CDR1 SQVTM and CDR2 ANQGSEA. The trim removed 7 bases at V and 6 bases at J, leaving 12 bases unmatched. The CDR3 is 15 residues long. This table comes from immunoSEQ multiplex PCR, and its TCRdb copy is limited to in-frame clones, with some not included. In the table there are some 70,000 clones, roughly 92% of which are singletons. The TCR sequence derives from a human donor in good health. The chain combines TRBV29-1 with TRBJ2-1, with 10 positions matching TRBD2. Sequencing used T cells isolated from PBMCs. CDR3 in DNA: TGCAGCGCTTTAATAACTAGCGGGGTTTTCAATGAGCAGTTCTTC. Translated: CSALITSGVFNEQFF.